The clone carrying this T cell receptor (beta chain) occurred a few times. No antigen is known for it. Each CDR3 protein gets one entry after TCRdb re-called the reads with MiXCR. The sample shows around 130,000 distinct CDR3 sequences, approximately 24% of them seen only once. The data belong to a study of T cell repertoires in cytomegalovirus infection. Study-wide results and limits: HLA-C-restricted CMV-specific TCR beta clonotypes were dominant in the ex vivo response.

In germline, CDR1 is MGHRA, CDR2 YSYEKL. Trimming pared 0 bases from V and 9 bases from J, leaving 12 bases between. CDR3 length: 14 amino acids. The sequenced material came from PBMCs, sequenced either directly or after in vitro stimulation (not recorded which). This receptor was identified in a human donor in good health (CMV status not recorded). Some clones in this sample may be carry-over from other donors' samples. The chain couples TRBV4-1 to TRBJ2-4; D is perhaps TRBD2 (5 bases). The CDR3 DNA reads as TGCGCCAGCAGCCAAGACTCTCCAGAGGGCATTCAGTACTTC. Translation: CASSQDSPEGIQYF.